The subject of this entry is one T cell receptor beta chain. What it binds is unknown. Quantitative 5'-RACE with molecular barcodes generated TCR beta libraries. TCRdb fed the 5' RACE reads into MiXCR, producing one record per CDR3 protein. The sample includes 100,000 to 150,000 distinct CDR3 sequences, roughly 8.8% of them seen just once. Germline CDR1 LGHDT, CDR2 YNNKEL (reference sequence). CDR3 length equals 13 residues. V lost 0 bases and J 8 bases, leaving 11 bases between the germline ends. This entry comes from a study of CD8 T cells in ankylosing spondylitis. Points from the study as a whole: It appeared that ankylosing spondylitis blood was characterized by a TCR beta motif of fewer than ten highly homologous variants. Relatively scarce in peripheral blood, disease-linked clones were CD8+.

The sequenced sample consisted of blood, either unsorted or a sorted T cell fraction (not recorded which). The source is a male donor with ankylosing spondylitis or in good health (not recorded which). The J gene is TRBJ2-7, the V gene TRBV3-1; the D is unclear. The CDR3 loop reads CASSQDSLAQQYF. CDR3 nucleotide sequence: TGTGCCAGCAGCCAAGATTCATTGGCGCAGCAGTACTTC.